This TCR beta chain was observed in a study of regulatory T cells in long-lasting Graves disease. Study-wide results and limits: Clonotypes that were public and shared totalled some 2,900 in persistent patients versus 900 to 1,000 in new patients.

This clonotype was counted many times. Its antigen is unidentified. As to time point: newly diagnosed GD, antithyroid drugs for less than 3 months. PBMC RNA served as the TCR library source. Arm-PCR with iRepertoire HTBI primers amplified the CDR3 regions for these TCR beta libraries. Per the original data handling: Across all samples, about 62 TRBV segments and 15 or so TRBJ segments were identified. TCRdb re-analysed the multiplex PCR reads in MiXCR, keeping a single row per CDR3 protein. None of the V and J calls come from the authors' own analysis; TCRdb made them. The sample yields hundreds of thousands of distinct CDR3 sequences, roughly a sixth seen once. Sequenced here: peripheral blood mononuclear cells (PBMCs), sampled at new diagnosis, from a patient treated with antithyroid drugs. This clonotype originated in a female donor with Graves disease.

The CDR3 DNA follows: TGCGCCAGCAGCGTCGGGACAGGCCATGTCAACACCTTC. This encodes CASSVGTGHVNTF. V and J are TRBV5-1 and TRBJ1-2; 8 positions agree with TRBD1. J gave up 12 bases and V 4 bases, and 11 bases lay outside the gene matches. The CDR3 has 13 amino acids. The germline V gene encodes CDR1 SGHRS and CDR2 YFSETQ.